This TCR beta chain is from a study of OX40 agonist ivuxolimab in advanced cancers. Study information: The patients' treatment was ivuxolimab, an agonistic anti-OX40 (CD134) antibody. Two cutaneous melanoma patients and one hepatocellular carcinoma patient, three in all, had partial responses. Whole-study findings and limits: In CD8+ T cells, expanded clones were on average more numerous than in CD4+.

V was pared by 2 bases and J by 5 bases, with 5 bases of the junction left unmatched. The CDR3 extends over 16 amino acids. CDR1 is MGHRA and CDR2 is YSYEKL in the germline V gene. With regard to this clone: Its antigen is still unknown.

Here immunoSEQ multiplex PCR was the method, and the copy in TCRdb shows in-frame clones only, minus some. The profile shows nearly 80,000 clones, about four fifths of them singletons. The rearrangement uses TRBV4-1 and TRBJ2-5; 13 nucleotides align to TRBD2. The sequence derives from an adult with an advanced solid tumor such as melanoma, head and neck, liver or kidney cancer. The sample in question was CD4+ or CD8+ T cells sorted from blood, obtained in a trial of the OX40 agonist ivuxolimab. CDR3 sequence: CASSQTSGGALETQYF. In DNA, the CDR3 is TGCGCCAGCAGCCAAACTAGCGGGGGGGCCCTGGAGACCCAGTACTTC.